Sequencing of this TCR beta chain was carried out in a study of blood T cell repertoires in COVID-19. Study-wide context: The United States, Italy and Spain were the sources of the acute and convalescent COVID-19 samples. The analysed material was cDNA or gDNA that came from T cells, B-cell-depleted T cells, or PBMCs.

Using immunoSEQ multiplex PCR, the repertoire was profiled, and TCRdb retains in-frame clones only, with some absent. The sample includes approximately 400,000 clones, 87% of them seen just once. The junction had 16 bases not matched to a gene; V was cut back by 3 bases and J by 5 bases. Per the germline V gene, CDR1 is SGHTS and CDR2 is YDEGEE. CDR3 length equals 18 residues. Residents of about two dozen US areas, aged roughly 18 to 95 years, made up the participants. In assigning cohorts, the study relied on participant-reported clinical history. The chain combines TRBV5-8 with TRBJ2-1; 8 bases line up with TRBD1. Sequenced: PBMCs or T cells enriched from blood (not recorded which). The clonotype originates from a young man who had recovered from COVID-19. DNA of the CDR3: TGTGCCAGCAGCTCGCTGGACAGGGTCCCCTTTTCCAACAATGAGCAGTTCTTC. It encodes CASSSLDRVPFSNNEQFF.